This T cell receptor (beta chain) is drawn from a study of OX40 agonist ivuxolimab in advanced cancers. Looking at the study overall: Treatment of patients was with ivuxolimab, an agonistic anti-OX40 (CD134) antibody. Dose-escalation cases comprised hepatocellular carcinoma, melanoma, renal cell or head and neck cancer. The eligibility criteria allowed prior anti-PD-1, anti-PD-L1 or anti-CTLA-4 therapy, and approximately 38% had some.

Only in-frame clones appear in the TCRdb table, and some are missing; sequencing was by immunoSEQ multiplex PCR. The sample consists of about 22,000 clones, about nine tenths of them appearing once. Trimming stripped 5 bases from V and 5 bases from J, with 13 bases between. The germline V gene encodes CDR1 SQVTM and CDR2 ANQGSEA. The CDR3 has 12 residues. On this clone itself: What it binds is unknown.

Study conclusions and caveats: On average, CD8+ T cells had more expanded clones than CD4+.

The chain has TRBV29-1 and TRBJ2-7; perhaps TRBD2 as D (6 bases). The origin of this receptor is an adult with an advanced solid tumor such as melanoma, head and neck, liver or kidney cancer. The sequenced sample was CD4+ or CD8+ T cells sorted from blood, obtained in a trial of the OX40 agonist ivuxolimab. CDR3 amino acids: CSVRQGGHEQYF. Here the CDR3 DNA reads TGCAGCGTTCGGCAGGGAGGTCACGAGCAGTACTTC.